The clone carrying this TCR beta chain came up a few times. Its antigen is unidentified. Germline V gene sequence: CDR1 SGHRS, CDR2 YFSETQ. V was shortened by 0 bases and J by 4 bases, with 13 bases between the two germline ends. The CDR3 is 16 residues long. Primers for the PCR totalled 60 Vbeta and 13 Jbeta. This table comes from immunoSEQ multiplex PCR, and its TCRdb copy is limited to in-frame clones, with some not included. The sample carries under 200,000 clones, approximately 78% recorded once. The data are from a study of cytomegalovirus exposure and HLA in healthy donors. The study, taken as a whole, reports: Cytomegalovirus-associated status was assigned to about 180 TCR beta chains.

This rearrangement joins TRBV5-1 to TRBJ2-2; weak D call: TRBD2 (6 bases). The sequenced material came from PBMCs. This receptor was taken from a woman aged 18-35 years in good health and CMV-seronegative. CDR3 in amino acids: CASSLAPSVGTGELFF. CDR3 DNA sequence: TGCGCCAGCAGCTTGGCGCCTAGCGTTGGCACCGGGGAGCTGTTTTTT.